These 24 T cell receptor beta chains were sequenced from one sample in a study of blood T cell repertoires in COVID-19. Using immunoSEQ multiplex PCR, the repertoire was profiled, and TCRdb retains in-frame clones only, with some absent. The data show over 120,000 clones, more than 80% seen once. The sequenced sample consisted of PBMCs or T cells enriched from blood (not recorded which). These receptors were taken from a man aged 45-60 years who had recovered from COVID-19.

This chain joins TRBV24-1 and TRBJ2-1; D is possibly TRBD1 (6 bases). The CDR3 length is 18 residues. Trimming shortened V by 4 bases and J by 0 bases, and 18 bases separated the two germline ends. Germline V CDR1 and CDR2: KGHDR, SFDVKD. CDR3 in DNA: TGTGCCACCAGTGACCCCGGGACACCATCCGGCTCCTACAATGAGCAGTTCTTC. Encoded protein: CATSDPGTPSGSYNEQFF.

V usage is TRBV19 and J usage is TRBJ2-3; tentatively, D is TRBD2 (5 bases). Germline V gene sequence: CDR1 LNHDA, CDR2 SQIVND (reference sequence). The CDR3 has 12 residues. V was clipped by 5 bases and J by 8 bases, with 11 bases between them. The CDR3 DNA reads TGTGCCAGTAGTCCGGAGGTGGGTACGCAGTATTTT. Translated: CASSPEVGTQYF.

This sequence joins TRBV24-1 and TRBJ2-3, with D perhaps matching TRBD2 (5 bases). This CDR3 comprises 14 residues. Trimming pared 5 bases from V and 1 base from J, leaving 9 bases between. Germline V gene sequence: CDR1 KGHDR, CDR2 SFDVKD. CDR3: CATSVSGGTDTQYF. The CDR3 coding sequence is TGTGCCACCAGTGTGTCCGGGGGCACAGATACGCAGTATTTT.

The chain links TRBV30 to TRBJ2-3; possibly TRBD2 for D (6 bases). Per germline, CDR1 GTSNPN and CDR2 SVGIG (reference sequence). Deletions cut 4 bases from V and 5 bases from J, with 13 bases between. CDR3 size: 13 residues. Here the CDR3 DNA reads TGTGCCTGGAAACGGGGGAACTTAGATACGCAGTATTTT. The encoded protein is CAWKRGNLDTQYF.

Here the CDR3 reads CASSLGCGPIGINQPQHF. The CDR3 DNA reads as TGTGCCAGCAGCTTAGGATGCGGGCCGATTGGGATCAATCAGCCCCAGCATTTT. This rearrangement joins TRBV11-3 to TRBJ1-5; D remains unclear. V was trimmed by 1 base and J by 3 bases, leaving 19 bases between them. From germline, CDR1 is SGHNT and CDR2 YENEEA. The CDR3 runs 18 residues.

The chain has TRBV27 and TRBJ2-5, with D uncertain. Germline V lookup: CDR1 MNHEY, CDR2 SMNVEV (reference sequence). The CDR3 sequence is 13 residues long. V shed 5 bases and J shed 4 bases, with 11 bases lying between them. The CDR3 loop reads CASSLAGSETQYF. The CDR3 DNA follows: TGTGCCAGCAGTCTCGCAGGATCAGAGACCCAGTACTTC.

J is TRBJ1-1 and V is TRBV3-1 (or the pseudogene TRBV3-2), with D uncertain. The germline V and J ends were trimmed by 1 base and 4 bases, with 10 bases remaining between them. Germline V gives CDR1 LGHDT, CDR2 YNNKEL (reference sequence). This CDR3 is built from 14 residues. CDR3 sequence: CASSQGQPGTEAFF. The CDR3 DNA reads as TGTGCCAGCAGCCAAGGGCAGCCGGGCACTGAAGCTTTCTTT.

This chain joins TRBV10-3 and TRBJ2-5, with D perhaps TRBD1 (5 bases). CDR3 size: 12 residues. CDR1 ENHRY and CDR2 SYGVKD come from the germline V gene. V gave up 6 bases and J gave up 4 bases, with 9 bases separating them. The DNA for the CDR3 is TGTGCCATCAGAGACAGCCTAGAGACCCAGTACTTC. Protein product: CAIRDSLETQYF.

The chain is built from TRBV3-1 (or the pseudogene TRBV3-2) and TRBJ1-3; D may be TRBD1 (5 bases). CDR3 size: 17 residues. The V end lost 1 base, the J end lost 3 bases, and 16 bases lay between the germline ends. The V gene's germline CDR1 is LGHDT and CDR2 YNNKEL (reference sequence). CDR3 bases: TGTGCCAGCAGCCAAGCTACCGACCCTACAGGTGGAAACACCATATATTTT. Translation: CASSQATDPTGGNTIYF.

The V call is TRBV7-2, the J call TRBJ2-1, with D possibly being TRBD2 (7 bases). CDR1 is SGHTA, CDR2 FQGNSA, per germline. V was shortened by 4 bases and J by 4 bases, with 17 bases between the two germline ends. The CDR3 has 16 amino acids. This CDR3 is CASSSSRGGPYNEQFF. For the CDR3, the DNA is TGTGCCAGCAGCTCCAGTCGCGGGGGCCCTTACAATGAGCAGTTCTTC.

V is TRBV3-1 (or the pseudogene TRBV3-2) and J is TRBJ2-7; D is perhaps TRBD2 (6 bases). Trimming removed 1 base from V and 4 bases from J, with 17 bases in between. Germline CDR1 reads LGHDT; CDR2 reads YNNKEL (reference sequence). This CDR3 is built from 16 residues. The CDR3 nucleotides are TGTGCCAGCAGCCAAGGAATCGGGACTCCCCTTTACGAGCAGTACGTC. Protein: CASSQGIGTPLYEQYV.

This clone came up a few times. The rearrangement joins TRBV21-1 to TRBJ1-1; TRBD1, the table's D call, lacks a check against the DNA. TRBV21-1 is shown as a pseudogene. The CDR3 length is 17 residues. Here the CDR3 reads CASSISGKAKGATEAFF. CDR3 in DNA: TGTGCCAGCAGCATCTCAGGGAAGGCGAAGGGTGCCACTGAAGCTTTCTTT.

The chain links TRBV7-9 to TRBJ1-2; TRBD1 matches 8 bases. This CDR3 region has 15 residues. In germline, CDR1 is SEHNR, CDR2 FQNEAQ (reference sequence). V shed 3 bases and J 0 bases; nucleotides not matched to a gene: 3. The CDR3 here is CASSFPGGPNYGYTF. CDR3 nucleotide sequence: TGTGCCAGCAGCTTCCCAGGGGGCCCTAACTATGGCTACACCTTC.

V and J are TRBV5-1 and TRBJ1-6, with D unclear. Trimming pared 4 bases from V and 5 bases from J, leaving 13 bases between. CDR1 and CDR2 (germline): SGHRS, YFSETQ. CDR3 size: 15 residues. CDR3 in DNA: TGCGCCAGCAGCGTCGCGGGGTTCGATAATTCACCCCTCCACTTT. Translation gives CASSVAGFDNSPLHF.

This chain links TRBV7-3 with TRBJ2-7; TRBD2 matches 8 bases. Trimming removed 6 bases from V and 0 bases from J; junction bases left unmatched: 1. This CDR3 is 13 amino acids long. Germline CDR1 reads SGHTA; CDR2 reads FQGTGA. For the CDR3, the DNA is TGTGCCAGCAGTAGCGGGGACTCCTACGAGCAGTACTTC. As protein: CASSSGDSYEQYF.

The chain couples TRBV5-1 to TRBJ1-2, with D hard to call. CDR1 is SGHRS and CDR2 is YFSETQ in the germline V gene. V was clipped by 0 bases and J by 7 bases, with 25 bases between them. This CDR3 has 18 residues. The CDR3 is CASSLAAAGETTRSGYTF. Written as DNA, the CDR3 is TGCGCCAGCAGCTTGGCCGCTGCAGGCGAAACGACGCGCAGTGGCTACACCTTC. Using reference TRBV5-1 and TRBJ1-2 for the parts outside the CDR3, the full variable domain is KAGVTQTPRYLIKTRGQQVTLSCSPISGHRSVSWYQQTPGQGLQFLFEYFSETQRNKGNFPGRFSGRQFSNSRSEMNVSTLELGDSALYLCASSLAAAGETTRSGYTFGSGTRLTVV.

This clone showed up just once. The V call is TRBV27, the J call TRBJ1-5; a weak D match, TRBD1 (5 bases). The CDR3 has 15 amino acids. V was clipped by 0 bases and J by 7 bases, with 13 bases between them. CDR1 is MNHEY and CDR2 is SMNVEV in the germline V gene (reference sequence). CDR3 protein: CASSLSTRVGQPQHF. CDR3 sequence (DNA): TGTGCCAGCAGTTTATCGACCAGGGTCGGCCAGCCCCAGCATTTT.

The CDR3 loop is CASSLRVGGNAFF. The CDR3 DNA is TGTGCCAGCAGCTTAAGGGTCGGGGGGAACGCTTTCTTT. V usage is TRBV7-9 and J usage is TRBJ1-1, with D perhaps TRBD1 (5 bases). This CDR3 has 13 residues. Germline loops: CDR1 SEHNR, CDR2 FQNEAQ (reference sequence). Trimming shortened V by 2 bases and J by 11 bases, and 15 bases separated the two germline ends.

The chain recombines TRBV5-1 with TRBJ2-1; 7 positions agree with TRBD2. Looked up from germline, CDR1 is SGHRS and CDR2 is YFSETQ. The V segment lost 1 base and the J segment 4 bases; nucleotides outside the gene matches: 2. This CDR3 has 14 residues. In DNA, the CDR3 is TGCGCCAGCAGCTTGCAAGCGGGGTACAATGAGCAGTTCTTC. Translated: CASSLQAGYNEQFF.

The V call is TRBV7-2, the J call TRBJ1-1, with 11 bases aligning to TRBD1. The CDR3 is made up of 14 amino acids. V shed 5 bases, J shed 11 bases, and the junction held 10 bases outside the gene matches. CDR1 and CDR2 from the germline V gene are SGHTA and FQGNSA. The CDR3 sequence: CASSQTQDRGQAFF. CDR3 bases: TGTGCCAGCAGCCAAACCCAGGACAGGGGGCAGGCTTTCTTT.

The chain uses TRBV2 and TRBJ2-3, with TRBD2 matching 10 bases. The CDR3 sequence is 15 residues long. The ends lost 2 bases at V and 6 bases at J; junction bases unmatched: 5. CDR1 is SNHLY and CDR2 is FYNNEI in the germline V gene. The CDR3 here is CASSELAGVRDTQYF. For the CDR3, the DNA is TGTGCCAGCAGTGAACTAGCGGGGGTGAGGGATACGCAGTATTTT.

The chain recombines TRBV6-2 or TRBV6-3 with TRBJ2-1; D is ambiguous. The V and J ends lost 2 bases and 3 bases respectively, with 8 bases between them. The CDR3 extends over 14 amino acids. Germline CDR1 reads MNHEY; CDR2 reads SVGEGT. The CDR3: CASSYSLVYNEQFF. The CDR3 bases are TGTGCCAGCAGTTACAGCCTGGTCTACAATGAGCAGTTCTTC.

The chain couples TRBV12-3 or TRBV12-4 to TRBJ2-7; TRBD1 aligns across 9 bases. With V trimmed by 5 bases and J by 4 bases, 3 bases remained unmatched. The CDR3 contains 13 residues. In DNA, the CDR3 is TGTGCCAGCAGTCCCGGACAGGGGTACGAGCAGTACTTC. Its translation: CASSPGQGYEQYF.

The V gene is TRBV11-1, the J gene TRBJ1-1; 7 positions match TRBD1. CDR1 and CDR2 from the germline V gene are SGHAT and FQDESV (reference sequence). With V trimmed by 1 base and J by 1 base, 6 bases remained unmatched. CDR3 length: 16 amino acids. This CDR3 is CASSLVGTDKNTEAFF. As DNA, the CDR3 is TGTGCCAGCAGCTTAGTTGGGACAGATAAGAACACTGAAGCTTTCTTT.